The rows below give T cell receptor beta chains drawn from one sample of a study of blood T cell repertoires in COVID-19. The protocol was immunoSEQ multiplex PCR, while the TCRdb copy is restricted to in-frame clones and leaves out a portion. The data show 200,000 to 250,000 clones, 84% seen once. Sequencing used PBMCs or T cells enriched from blood (not recorded which). The receptors shown here come from a middle-aged woman who had recovered from COVID-19. The CDR3 runs from the conserved cysteine through the conserved F or W. The D gene is left open where the match is weak. Clone size is given for some rows only: seen once, a few or many times, or a class if the clone is expanded.

TRBJ2-4	.	TRBD1	TRBV30	TGTGCCTGGAGTAAGGGGACAGGGGGGATAAACATTCAGTACTTC	CAWSKGTGGINIQYF
TRBJ2-3	once	.	TRBV7-9	TGTGCCAGCAGCTTACGTAGGTTGCGGAGCACAGATACGCAGTATTTT	CASSLRRLRSTDTQYF
TRBJ2-2	.	TRBD2	TRBV2	TGTGCCACCAAAACTAGCGGCCTAGGATCCGGGGAGCTGTTTTTT	CATKTSGLGSGELFF
TRBJ1-2	few	.	TRBV4-1	TGCGCCAGCAGCCAATCCCCGACCAGGGCTAACTATGGCTACACCTTC	CASSQSPTRANYGYTF
TRBJ1-1	.	.	TRBV6-5	TGTGCCAGCAGTTACTTCGAAACGGCGGCAGCTTTCTTT	CASSYFETAAAFF
TRBJ2-7	.	TRBD2	TRBV28	TGTGCCAGCAGTTTTTCTTTCGCGGGAGGGACCTACGAGCAGTACTTC	CASSFSFAGGTYEQYF
TRBJ2-5	.	TRBD1	TRBV24-1	TGTGCCACCAGTGAAGCTAACAGGGGCGAGAAGACCCAGTACTTC	CATSEANRGEKTQYF
TRBJ2-3	.	.	TRBV7-2	TGTGCCAGCAGCGAGCTGGATACGCAGTATTTT	CASSELDTQYF
TRBJ2-7	.	.	TRBV5-1	TGCGCCAGCAGTCGGGGTCCTCAGTACGAGCAGTACTTC	CASSRGPQYEQYF
TRBJ1-5	.	TRBD1	TRBV28	TGTGCCAGCAGCCGGGACAGCCAATATAGCAATCAGCCCCAGCATTTT	CASSRDSQYSNQPQHF
TRBJ2-6	.	.	TRBV6-5	TGTGCCAGCAGTACCAGGGTGAATGGGGCCAACGTCCTGACTTTC	CASSTRVNGANVLTF
TRBJ1-1	.	.	TRBV18	TGTGCCAGCTCACCACTAAACGTCGGGAGGAACACTGAAGCTTTCTTT	CASSPLNVGRNTEAFF
TRBJ1-4	.	.	TRBV6-5	TGTGCCAGCAGCTCTCGACAGCCGCGTGAAAAACTGTTTTTT	CASSSRQPREKLFF
TRBJ2-7	.	TRBD2	TRBV6-1	TGTGCCAGCAGTGAAGAGTCTAGCGGGAGGTACGAGCAGTACTTC	CASSEESSGRYEQYF
TRBJ1-1	.	.	TRBV27	TGTGCCAGCAGTAGGCCGGGGGTTTTGAGCACTGAAGCTTTCTTT	CASSRPGVLSTEAFF
TRBJ2-1	.	TRBD2	TRBV18	TGTGCCAGCTCACTTCTAGCGGGCGCTAGCTCCTACAATGAGCAGTTCTTC	CASSLLAGASSYNEQFF
TRBJ1-4	.	TRBD1	TRBV2	TGTGCCAGCACTATGGGACAGGCTAGGGAAAAACTGTTTTTT	CASTMGQAREKLFF
TRBJ1-6	.	.	TRBV27	TGTGCCAGCAGTTTACGATCCTGGGGCGATTCACCCCTCCACTTT	CASSLRSWGDSPLHF
TRBJ1-2	.	.	TRBV7-9	TGTGCCAGCAGCTTATCCTCACTCTATGGCTACACCTTC	CASSLSSLYGYTF
TRBJ2-6	.	.	TRBV18	TGTGCCAGCTCACCACCGGTTGATTGGAGGCGTGGGGCCAACGTCCTGACTTTC	CASSPPVDWRRGANVLTF
TRBJ2-6	.	.	TRBV19	TGTGCCAGTAGTATATTCCTGGCAGGGTTCTCTGGGGCCAACGTCCTGACTTTC	CASSIFLAGFSGANVLTF
TRBJ2-1	few	.	TRBV4-1	TGCGCCAGCAGCCGCGGAGGTATCGTGAAGGGAAGCAATGAGCAGTTCTTC	CASSRGGIVKGSNEQFF
TRBJ1-2	.	.	TRBV2	TGTGCCAGCAGTGATAAAGGCGGCATTACTAACTATGGCTACACCTTC	CASSDKGGITNYGYTF
TRBJ1-1	.	TRBD1	TRBV6-5	TGTGCCAGCAGCAATAGACAGGGACACACTGAAGCTTTCTTT	CASSNRQGHTEAFF
TRBJ1-1	.	TRBD1	TRBV19	TGTGCCAGTAGTATGCAGGGGGCGGGGTTGAACACTGAAGCTTTCTTT	CASSMQGAGLNTEAFF
TRBJ1-1	.	.	TRBV7-9	TGTGCCAGCAGCTTAGGCAGGGAACAAGCTTTCTTT	CASSLGREQAFF
TRBJ1-2	.	TRBD1	TRBV5-1	TGCGCCAGCAGCTCGCAGGGGGCGAATGGCTACACCTTC	CASSSQGANGYTF
TRBJ1-2	.	TRBD1	TRBV7-2	TGTGCCAGCAGCCTAGGGACAGGCTATGGCTACACCTTC	CASSLGTGYGYTF
TRBJ2-1	.	TRBD2	TRBV13	TGTGCCAGCAGCCCAGAGGTTGCTAGCGGGAGTAATGAGCAGTTCTTC	CASSPEVASGSNEQFF
TRBJ1-2	.	TRBD1	TRBV6-5	TGTGCCAGCAGTTACACCGGGACAGACTATGGCTACACCTTC	CASSYTGTDYGYTF
TRBJ1-2	.	TRBD1	TRBV2	TGTGCCAGCAGGAAAGGGTCAGGGGGTGGCTACACCTTC	CASRKGSGGGYTF
TRBJ1-4	.	.	TRBV28	TGTGCCAGCAGTTTCAGAGTGGGGCAAAACGAAAAACTGTTTTTT	CASSFRVGQNEKLFF
TRBJ1-5	.	.	TRBV19	TGTGCCAGTAGGGGGGACAACTATAGCAATCAGCCCCAGCATTTT	CASRGDNYSNQPQHF
TRBJ2-3	.	TRBD1	TRBV2	TGTGCCAGTGCGGACAGGGGCCTCAGTACGCAGTATTTT	CASADRGLSTQYF
TRBJ1-1	once	TRBD1	TRBV9	TGTGCCAGCAGCCCCCAGGGGGGATCTGAAGCTTTCTTT	CASSPQGGSEAFF
TRBJ1-2	.	TRBD1	TRBV5-4	TGTGCCAGCAGCTCGCCCACCGGGACAGGGAGGGTTGAGGACTACACCTTC	CASSSPTGTGRVEDYTF
TRBJ2-6	.	.	TRBV11-2	TGTGCCAGCAGATCCAACTCTGGGGCCAACGTCCTGACTTTC	CASRSNSGANVLTF
TRBJ2-7	.	.	TRBV11-2	TGTGCCAGCAGCGACATCCAGGGGTGGTACGAGCAGTACTTC	CASSDIQGWYEQYF
TRBJ1-2	.	.	TRBV30	TGTGCCTGGAGAGAGCGGGACCTCTGGATGTATGGCTACACCTTC	CAWRERDLWMYGYTF
TRBJ1-6	few	TRBD1	TRBV2	TGTGCCAGCAGGGGGACAGGGGAGTCGTCACCCCTCCACTTT	CASRGTGESSPLHF
TRBJ1-1	.	TRBD1	TRBV4-1	TGCGCCAGCAGCCATAGACCGGGACAGGCCCTACGAGGGAATGAAGCTTTCTTT	CASSHRPGQALRGNEAFF
TRBJ2-5	.	TRBD2	TRBV25-1	TGTGCCAGCAGTGGGCTAGCGGGTCAAGAGACCCAGTACTTC	CASSGLAGQETQYF
TRBJ2-1	once	.	TRBV11-2	TGTGCCAGCAGCTTAGGATTGTACGAGGCTTACAATGAGCAGTTCTTC	CASSLGLYEAYNEQFF
TRBJ2-2	.	.	TRBV27	TGTGCCAGCAAGACACAGGGTCGGGCCGGGGAGCTGTTTTTT	CASKTQGRAGELFF
TRBJ1-1	.	.	TRBV11-2	TGTGCCAGCAGCTTAGGCATGGCGGCTGAAGCTTTCTTT	CASSLGMAAEAFF
TRBJ1-3	.	.	TRBV6-5	TGTGCCAGCAGTTACTCGAATTACAGGTCTGGAAACACCATATATTTT	CASSYSNYRSGNTIYF
TRBJ2-7	.	TRBD1	TRBV27	TGTGCCAGCAGTGCAGGACAGGGGGCCACCTACGAGCAGTACTTC	CASSAGQGATYEQYF
TRBJ2-1	.	.	TRBV7-9	TGTGCCAGCAGCTTGGTGGCTGCCCTCAATGAGCAGTTCTTC	CASSLVAALNEQFF
TRBJ1-2	.	TRBD1	TRBV2	TGTGCCAGCAGTCTACAGGGGAATGGCTACACCTTC	CASSLQGNGYTF
TRBJ1-4	.	TRBD1	TRBV4-1	TGCGCCAGCAGCCAAGATAGGACAGGGGGTTGGGAAAAACTGTTTTTT	CASSQDRTGGWEKLFF
TRBJ2-3	.	.	TRBV7-2	TGTGCCAGCAGCCCAAGGGGGGGGAGCACAGATACGCAGTATTTT	CASSPRGGSTDTQYF
TRBJ2-2	.	.	TRBV24-1	TGTGCCACCAGTGGGACTCCAGAGGGGGAGCTGTTTTTT	CATSGTPEGELFF
TRBJ2-1	.	.	TRBV30	TGTGCCTGGGTGACGAGGGGGGGACCCTACAATGAGCAGTTCTTC	CAWVTRGGPYNEQFF